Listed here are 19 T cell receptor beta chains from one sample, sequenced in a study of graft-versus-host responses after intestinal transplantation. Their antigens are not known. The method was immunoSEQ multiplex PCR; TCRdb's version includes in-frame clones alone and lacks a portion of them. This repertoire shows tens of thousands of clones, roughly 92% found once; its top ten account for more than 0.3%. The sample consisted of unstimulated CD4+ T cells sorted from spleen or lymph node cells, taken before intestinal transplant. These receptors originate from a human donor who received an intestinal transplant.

The CDR3 DNA reads as TGTGCCTGGAGTGTTCGGGAGGCCGCCGAGCAGTACTTC. Translation gives CAWSVREAAEQYF. This rearrangement joins TRBV30 to TRBJ2-7; 7 nucleotides align to TRBD2. The CDR3 is 13 residues long. After removal of 0 bases from V and 6 bases from J, the junction contained 5 bases not matched to a gene. The germline CDR1 and CDR2 sequences are GTSNPN and SVGIG (reference sequence). Full variable domain (missing parts from reference TRBV30 and TRBJ2-7): SQTIHQWPATLVQPVGSPLSLECTVEGTSNPNLYWYRQAAGRGLQLLFYSVGIGQISSEVPQNLSASRPQDRQFILSSKKLLLSDSGFYLCAWSVREAAEQYFGPGTRLTVT.

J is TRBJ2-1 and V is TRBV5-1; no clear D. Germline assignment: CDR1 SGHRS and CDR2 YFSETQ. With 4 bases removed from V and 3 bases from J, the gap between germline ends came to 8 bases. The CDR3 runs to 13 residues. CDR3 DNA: TGCGCCAGCAGCCCGGACGTCTACAATGAGCAGTTCTTC. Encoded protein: CASSPDVYNEQFF. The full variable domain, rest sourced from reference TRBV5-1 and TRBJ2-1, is KAGVTQTPRYLIKTRGQQVTLSCSPISGHRSVSWYQQTPGQGLQFLFEYFSETQRNKGNFPGRFSGRQFSNSRSEMNVSTLELGDSALYLCASSPDVYNEQFFGPGTRLTVL.

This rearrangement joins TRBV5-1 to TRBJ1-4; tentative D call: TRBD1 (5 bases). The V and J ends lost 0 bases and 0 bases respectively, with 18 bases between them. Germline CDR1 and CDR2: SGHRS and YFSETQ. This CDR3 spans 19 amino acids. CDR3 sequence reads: CASSLGQINTISTNEKLFF. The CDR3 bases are TGCGCCAGCAGCTTGGGACAGATCAATACGATATCAACTAATGAAAAACTGTTTTTT. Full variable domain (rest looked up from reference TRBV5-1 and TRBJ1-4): KAGVTQTPRYLIKTRGQQVTLSCSPISGHRSVSWYQQTPGQGLQFLFEYFSETQRNKGNFPGRFSGRQFSNSRSEMNVSTLELGDSALYLCASSLGQINTISTNEKLFFGSGTQLSVL.

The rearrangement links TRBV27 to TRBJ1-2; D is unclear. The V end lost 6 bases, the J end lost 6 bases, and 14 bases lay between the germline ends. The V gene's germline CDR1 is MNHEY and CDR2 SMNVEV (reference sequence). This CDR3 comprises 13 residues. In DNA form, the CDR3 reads TGTGCCAGCAGGAAAACGGACCGACATGGCTACACCTTC. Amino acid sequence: CASRKTDRHGYTF.

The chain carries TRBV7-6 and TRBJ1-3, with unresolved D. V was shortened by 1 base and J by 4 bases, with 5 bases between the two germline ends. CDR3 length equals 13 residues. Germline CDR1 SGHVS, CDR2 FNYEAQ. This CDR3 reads CASSLVRGNTIYF. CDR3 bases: TGTGCCAGCAGCTTAGTGCGGGGAAACACCATATATTTT.

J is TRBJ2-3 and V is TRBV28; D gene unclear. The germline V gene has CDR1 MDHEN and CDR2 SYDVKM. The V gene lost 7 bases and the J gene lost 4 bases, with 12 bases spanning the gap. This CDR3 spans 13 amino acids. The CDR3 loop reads CASKADPPDTQYF. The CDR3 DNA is TGTGCCAGCAAAGCCGATCCCCCAGATACGCAGTATTTT.

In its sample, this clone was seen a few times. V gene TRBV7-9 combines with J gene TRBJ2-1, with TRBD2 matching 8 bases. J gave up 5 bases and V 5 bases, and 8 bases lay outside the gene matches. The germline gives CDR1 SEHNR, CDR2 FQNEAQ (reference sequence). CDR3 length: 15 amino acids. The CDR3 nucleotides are TGTGCCAGCAGCCCCCCAGCGGGAGCCCACAATGAGCAGTTCTTC. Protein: CASSPPAGAHNEQFF.

DNA of the CDR3: TGTGCCAGCAGTTCCCACTCATCGGGAGAAGGGTATGAGACCCAGTACTTC. It specifies CASSSHSSGEGYETQYF. J is TRBJ2-5 and V is TRBV28, with a tentative D call TRBD2 (6 bases). CDR3 size: 17 residues. CDR1 is MDHEN, CDR2 SYDVKM, per germline. V was shortened by 4 bases and J by 5 bases, with 23 bases between the two germline ends.

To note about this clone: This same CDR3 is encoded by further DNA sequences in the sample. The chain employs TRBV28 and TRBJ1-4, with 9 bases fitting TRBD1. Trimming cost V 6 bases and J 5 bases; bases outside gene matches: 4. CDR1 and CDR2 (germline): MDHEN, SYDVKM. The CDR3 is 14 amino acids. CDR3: CASRTGGGNEKLFF. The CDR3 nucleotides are TGTGCCAGCAGGACAGGGGGGGGAAATGAAAAACTGTTTTTT.

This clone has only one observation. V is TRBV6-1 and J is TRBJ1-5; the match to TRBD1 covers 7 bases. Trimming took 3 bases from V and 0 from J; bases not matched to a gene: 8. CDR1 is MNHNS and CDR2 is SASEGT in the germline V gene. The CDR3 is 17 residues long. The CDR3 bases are TGTGCCAGCAGTGATAGGGGCAGGGGGTATAGCAATCAGCCCCAGCATTTT. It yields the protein CASSDRGRGYSNQPQHF.

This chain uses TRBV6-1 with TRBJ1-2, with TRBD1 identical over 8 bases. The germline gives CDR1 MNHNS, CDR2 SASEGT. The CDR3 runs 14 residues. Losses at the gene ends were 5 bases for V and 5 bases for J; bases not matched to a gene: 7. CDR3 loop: CASSFGQGKYGYTF. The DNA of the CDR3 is TGTGCCAGCAGTTTTGGACAGGGAAAGTATGGCTACACCTTC.

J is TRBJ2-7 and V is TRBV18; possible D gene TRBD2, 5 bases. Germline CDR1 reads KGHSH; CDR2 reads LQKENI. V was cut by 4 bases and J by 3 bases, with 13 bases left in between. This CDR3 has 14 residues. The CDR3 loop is CASSRGLVDYEQYF. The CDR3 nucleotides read TGTGCCAGCTCACGAGGGCTCGTCGACTACGAGCAGTACTTC.

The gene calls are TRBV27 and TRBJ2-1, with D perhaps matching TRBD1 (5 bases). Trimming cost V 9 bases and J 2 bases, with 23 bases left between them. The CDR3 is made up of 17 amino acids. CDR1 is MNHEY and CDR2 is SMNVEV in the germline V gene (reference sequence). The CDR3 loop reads CASSRDLTQITYNEQFF. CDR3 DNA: TGTGCCAGTTCCAGGGATTTAACTCAAATTACCTACAATGAGCAGTTCTTC.

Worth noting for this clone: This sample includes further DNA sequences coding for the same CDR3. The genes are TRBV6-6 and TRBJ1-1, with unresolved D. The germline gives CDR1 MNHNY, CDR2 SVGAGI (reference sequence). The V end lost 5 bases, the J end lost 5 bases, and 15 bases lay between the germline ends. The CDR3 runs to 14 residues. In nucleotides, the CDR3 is TGTGCCAGCAGTCCACATTATGGGGATACTGAAGCTTTCTTT. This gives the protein CASSPHYGDTEAFF.

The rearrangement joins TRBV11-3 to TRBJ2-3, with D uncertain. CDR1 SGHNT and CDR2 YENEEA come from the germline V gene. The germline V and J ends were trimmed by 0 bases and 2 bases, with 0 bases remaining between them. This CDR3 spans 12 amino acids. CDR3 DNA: TGTGCCAGCAGCTTAGACACAGATACGCAGTATTTT. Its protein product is CASSLDTDTQYF.

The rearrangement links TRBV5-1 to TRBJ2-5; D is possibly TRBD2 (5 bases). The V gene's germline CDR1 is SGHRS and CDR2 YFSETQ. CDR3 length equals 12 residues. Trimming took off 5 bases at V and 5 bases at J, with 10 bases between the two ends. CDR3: CASRDGVETQYF. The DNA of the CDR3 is TGCGCCAGCAGGGACGGGGTGGAGACCCAGTACTTC.

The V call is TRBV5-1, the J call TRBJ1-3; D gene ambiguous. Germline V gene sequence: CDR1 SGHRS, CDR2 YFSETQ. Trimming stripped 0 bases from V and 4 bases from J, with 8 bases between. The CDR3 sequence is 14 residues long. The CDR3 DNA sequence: TGCGCCAGCAGCTTGGACCGGGCCGGAAACACCATATATTTT. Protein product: CASSLDRAGNTIYF.

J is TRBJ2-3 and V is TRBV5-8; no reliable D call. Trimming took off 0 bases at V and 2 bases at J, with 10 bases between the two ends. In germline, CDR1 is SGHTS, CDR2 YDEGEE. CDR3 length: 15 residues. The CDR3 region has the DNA TGTGCCAGCAGCTTGGTAGGCAGGTACACAGATACGCAGTATTTT. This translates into CASSLVGRYTDTQYF.

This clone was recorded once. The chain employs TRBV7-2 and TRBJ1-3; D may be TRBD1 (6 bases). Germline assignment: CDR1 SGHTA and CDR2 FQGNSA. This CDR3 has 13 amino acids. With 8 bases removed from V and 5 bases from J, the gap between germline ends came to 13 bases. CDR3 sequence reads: CASGGPGRNTIYF. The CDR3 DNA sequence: TGTGCCAGCGGGGGCCCCGGAAGAAACACCATATATTTT.